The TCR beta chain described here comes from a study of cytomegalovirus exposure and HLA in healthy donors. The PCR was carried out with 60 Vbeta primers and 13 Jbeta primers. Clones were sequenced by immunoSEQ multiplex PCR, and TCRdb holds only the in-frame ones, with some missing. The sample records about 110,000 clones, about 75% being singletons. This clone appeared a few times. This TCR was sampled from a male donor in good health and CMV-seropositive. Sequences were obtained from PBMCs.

The chain's CDR3 is CSVEVLSGELFF. CDR3 nucleotide sequence: TGCAGCGTTGAAGTCCTGTCCGGGGAGTTGTTTTTT. The chain employs TRBV29-1 and TRBJ1-4; D remains unclear. The CDR3 length is 12 residues. Trimming cost V 1 base and J 15 bases, with 15 bases left between them. The germline V gene encodes CDR1 SQVTM and CDR2 ANQGSEA.